These 28 T cell receptor beta chains were sequenced from one sample in a study of control samples from healthy donors and cancer patients. Clones were sequenced by immunoSEQ multiplex PCR, and TCRdb holds only the in-frame ones, with some missing. The sample yields 150,000 or so clones, approximately 93% seen once. Sequenced: blood. The receptors originated from a man between 18 and 35 years old in good health.

The chain links TRBV9 to TRBJ2-7; 11 bases align to TRBD1. Trimming cost V 1 base and J 5 bases; bases outside gene matches: 8. This CDR3 has 16 amino acids. CDR1 and CDR2 from the germline V gene are SGDLS and YYNGEE. The chain's CDR3 is CASSVLRDRGFDEQYF. The CDR3 DNA reads TGTGCCAGCAGCGTACTTCGGGACAGGGGGTTTGACGAGCAGTACTTC.

The chain has TRBV6-6 and TRBJ1-2; 9 bases are a match to TRBD1. The CDR3 has 15 amino acids. J gave up 7 bases and V 5 bases, and 11 bases lay outside the gene matches. CDR1 is MNHNY and CDR2 is SVGAGI in the germline V gene (reference sequence). CDR3 sequence: CASSSEEQGAGGYTF. The CDR3 DNA reads TGTGCCAGCAGTAGTGAGGAACAGGGGGCGGGTGGCTACACCTTC.

The CDR3 region is CASSLLTREQYF. DNA for the CDR3: TGTGCCAGCAGCTTACTCACCCGGGAGCAGTACTTC. This chain links TRBV5-6 with TRBJ2-7; D is uncertain. V was shortened by 2 bases and J by 7 bases, with 10 bases between the two germline ends. This CDR3 is 12 amino acids long. Germline V gene sequence: CDR1 SGHDT, CDR2 YYEEEE.

V usage is TRBV7-2 and J usage is TRBJ2-3; unclear D gene. V was cut by 3 bases and J by 0 bases, with 1 base left in between. The CDR3 sequence is 12 residues long. The germline V gene has CDR1 SGHTA and CDR2 FQGNSA. The CDR3 nucleotides are TGTGCCAGCAGCTTGAGCACAGATACGCAGTATTTT. This translates into CASSLSTDTQYF. Combining the CDR3 with reference TRBV7-2 and TRBJ2-3 gives the whole variable domain GAGVSQSPSNKVTEKGKDVELRCDPISGHTALYWYRQSLGQGLEFLIYFQGNSAPDKSGLPSDRFSAERTGGSVSTLTIQRTQQEDSAVYLCASSLSTDTQYFGPGTRLTVL.

This clone was detected only a few times. The chain employs TRBV30 and TRBJ1-5; 11 nucleotides agree with TRBD1. The CDR3 covers 16 residues. V was clipped by 3 bases and J by 7 bases; unmatched bases: 11. The V gene's germline CDR1 is GTSNPN and CDR2 SVGIG (reference sequence). CDR3 protein: CAWSADGTGGFQPQHF. The CDR3 DNA reads TGTGCCTGGAGCGCAGACGGGACAGGGGGATTCCAGCCCCAGCATTTT.

This clone appeared a single time. The J gene is TRBJ1-2, the V gene TRBV4-1, with D hard to call. The CDR3 is 15 residues long. V was cut by 0 bases and J by 8 bases, with 16 bases left in between. Germline V gene data show CDR1 as MGHRA and CDR2 as YSYEKL. The CDR3 DNA reads as TGCGCCAGCAGCCAAGAGGCCGGGAACCTACTCGGCTACACCTTC. This gives the protein CASSQEAGNLLGYTF.

The chain recombines TRBV19 with TRBJ2-3, with 8 bases aligning to TRBD1. The CDR3 extends over 13 amino acids. Germline CDR1 reads LNHDA; CDR2 reads SQIVND (reference sequence). The ends lost 4 bases at V and 6 bases at J; junction bases unmatched: 3. CDR3 region: CASSTDRADTQYF. As DNA, the CDR3 is TGTGCCAGTAGTACGGACAGGGCTGATACGCAGTATTTT.

This clone was seen more than once but under ten times. Other DNA sequences in the sample encode the same CDR3. This rearrangement joins TRBV18 to TRBJ2-2; tentative D call: TRBD2 (6 bases). The germline V gene encodes CDR1 KGHSH and CDR2 LQKENI. Trimming pared 3 bases from V and 2 bases from J, leaving 7 bases between. The CDR3 is made up of 14 amino acids. Here the CDR3 reads CASSPSGNTGELFF. The CDR3 DNA reads as TGTGCCAGCTCACCTAGCGGAAACACCGGGGAGCTGTTTTTT. Using reference TRBV18 and TRBJ2-2 for the parts outside the CDR3, the full variable domain is NAGVMQNPRHLVRRRGQEARLRCSPMKGHSHVYWYRQLPEEGLKFMVYLQKENIIDESGMPKERFSAEFPKEGPSILRIQQVVRGDSAAYFCASSPSGNTGELFFGEGSRLTVL.

The chain couples TRBV11-2 to TRBJ2-1; D gene unclear. Germline assignment: CDR1 SGHAT and CDR2 FQNNGV. CDR3 length: 11 residues. V gave up 5 bases and J gave up 5 bases, with 4 bases separating them. CDR3 nucleotides: TGTGCCAGCAGCCAGAACAATGAGCAGTTCTTC. As protein: CASSQNNEQFF.

The chain employs TRBV9 and TRBJ2-4; TRBD2 matches at 14 bases. V was pared by 3 bases and J by 9 bases, with 11 bases of the junction left unmatched. Germline-derived CDR1 and CDR2 are SGDLS and YYNGEE. The CDR3 has 17 amino acids. The CDR3 DNA follows: TGTGCCAGCAGCGACCATACCGGGACTAGCGGGAGTGGCATTCAGTACTTC. Translated: CASSDHTGTSGSGIQYF.

V and J are TRBV4-1 and TRBJ2-3, with 8 nucleotides matching TRBD2. CDR3 length: 16 amino acids. Germline loops: CDR1 MGHRA, CDR2 YSYEKL. Germline trimming cut 0 bases from V and 5 bases from J; bases unmatched to any gene: 7. Here the CDR3 reads CASSQEFRGGQDTQYF. DNA of the CDR3: TGCGCCAGCAGCCAAGAGTTTCGGGGGGGCCAAGATACGCAGTATTTT.

CDR3 sequence (DNA): TGTGCCTGGAGTCCGGGCTACGAGCAGTACTTC. Its protein product is CAWSPGYEQYF. The rearrangement links TRBV30 to TRBJ2-7; D ambiguous. The V gene lost 2 bases and the J gene lost 3 bases, with 5 bases spanning the gap. This CDR3 is 11 amino acids long. Germline values: CDR1 GTSNPN, CDR2 SVGIG (reference sequence).

V gene TRBV30 combines with J gene TRBJ2-2, with D perhaps being TRBD1 or TRBD2 (5 bases each). This CDR3 has 13 residues. V was clipped by 5 bases and J by 6 bases, with 13 bases between them. The germline CDR1 and CDR2 sequences are GTSNPN and SVGIG (reference sequence). This CDR3 is CAWASGPPGELFF. CDR3 coding DNA: TGTGCCTGGGCCTCGGGACCGCCCGGGGAGCTGTTTTTT.

Written as DNA, the CDR3 is TGTGCCAGCAGCCAAGGCTCAGATACGCAGTATTTT. It encodes CASSQGSDTQYF. V and J are TRBV14 and TRBJ2-3; D unresolved. Germline loops: CDR1 SGHDN, CDR2 FVKESK. V was pared by 1 base and J by 4 bases, with 3 bases between. CDR3 length: 12 residues.

This CDR3 reads CASSFWQGNQPQHF. In DNA, the CDR3 is TGTGCCAGCAGTTTTTGGCAGGGCAATCAGCCCCAGCATTTT. The chain links TRBV28 to TRBJ1-5; D is unclear. The CDR3 length is 14 residues. Trimming stripped 3 bases from V and 2 bases from J, with 8 bases between. CDR1 MDHEN and CDR2 SYDVKM come from the germline V gene.

V gene TRBV4-3 combines with J gene TRBJ2-7, with D possibly being TRBD1 or TRBD2 (5 bases each). The CDR3 covers 16 residues. The V and J ends lost 0 bases and 4 bases respectively, with 16 bases between them. Germline CDR1 reads LGHNA; CDR2 reads YSLEER. CDR3 sequence reads: CASSQDLVTGRYEQYF. In DNA form, the CDR3 reads TGCGCCAGCAGCCAAGATCTGGTCACGGGGCGATACGAGCAGTACTTC.

This clone was seen once. The chain employs TRBV16 and TRBJ2-7, with D unclear. The CDR3 loop spans 13 amino acids. The germline gives CDR1 KGHSY, CDR2 FQNENV. V shed 1 base and J shed 6 bases, with 10 bases lying between them. The chain's CDR3 is CASSQLSQTEQYF. DNA for the CDR3: TGTGCCAGCAGCCAATTGTCACAAACCGAGCAGTACTTC.

The gene calls are TRBV4-1 and TRBJ1-2, with 8 bases aligning to TRBD1. V lost 1 base to trimming and J lost 4 bases; unmatched junction nucleotides: 5. CDR3 length equals 15 residues. Germline CDR1 and CDR2: MGHRA and YSYEKL. CDR3 nucleotide sequence: TGCGCCAGCAGCCAAGTTCGAACAGGGGGCTATGGCTACACCTTC. It codes for CASSQVRTGGYGYTF.

The chain couples TRBV4-1 to TRBJ2-2, with 7 bases that match TRBD2. The CDR3 totals 17 residues. The J segment lost 4 bases and the V segment lost 1 base, leaving 9 bases of the junction unmatched. Looked up from germline, CDR1 is MGHRA and CDR2 is YSYEKL. The CDR3 DNA reads as TGCGCCAGCAGCCAAGTCCGGGCGGGGGTGACCACCGGGGAGCTGTTTTTT. Translating gives CASSQVRAGVTTGELFF.

J is TRBJ1-5 and V is TRBV27; perhaps TRBD1 as D (5 bases). The ends were cut back, 8 bases at V and 3 bases at J, with 20 bases in the middle. The V gene's germline CDR1 is MNHEY and CDR2 SMNVEV (reference sequence). This CDR3 has 16 residues. The CDR3 is CASGVGGSGINQPQHF. CDR3 sequence (DNA): TGTGCCAGCGGGGTTGGGGGGTCAGGCATCAATCAGCCCCAGCATTTT.

The chain carries TRBV18 and TRBJ1-2; D possibly corresponds to TRBD1 (5 bases). In germline, CDR1 is KGHSH, CDR2 LQKENI. This CDR3 region has 15 residues. Trimming took 0 bases from V and 3 from J, leaving 11 bases between them. CDR3 loop: CASSPPAGWDYGYTF. As DNA, the CDR3 is TGTGCCAGCTCACCACCTGCAGGGTGGGACTATGGCTACACCTTC.

This chain connects TRBV12-1 to TRBJ1-4; the DNA was not used to check the table's D call, TRBD1. TRBV12-1 is deemed a pseudogene. This CDR3 spans 15 amino acids. In DNA, the CDR3 is TGTGCCAGCAGCGCCACAGACAGGGGTGGAGGAAAACTGTTTTTT. Amino acid sequence: CASSATDRGGGKLFF.

By sample share, this clone is medium-sized. The chain links TRBV4-1 to TRBJ2-2; D might be TRBD1 or TRBD2, each matching 6 bases. CDR1 and CDR2 (germline): MGHRA, YSYEKL. Trimming removed 0 bases at V and 3 bases at J, with 14 bases between. This CDR3 is 17 amino acids long. CDR3 nucleotides: TGCGCCAGCAGCCAAGATCGGCACAGGGAGGACACCGGGGAGCTGTTTTTT. The encoded protein is CASSQDRHREDTGELFF.

V gene TRBV30 combines with J gene TRBJ1-2, with D perhaps TRBD1 (5 bases). The CDR3 is 16 amino acids. With 0 bases removed from V and 2 bases from J, the gap between germline ends came to 16 bases. Germline CDR1 GTSNPN, CDR2 SVGIG (reference sequence). The CDR3, as DNA: TGTGCCTGGAGTGTACATGGGGCTGGGGAGAACTATGGCTACACCTTC. Translating gives CAWSVHGAGENYGYTF.

The CDR3 spells CAQGGVGYTF. CDR3 sequence (DNA): TGTGCCCAAGGGGGGGTTGGCTACACCTTC. This chain joins TRBV6-5 and TRBJ1-2; D may be TRBD1 (6 bases). CDR3 length: 10 amino acids. The ends were cut back, 11 bases at V and 7 bases at J, with 11 bases in the middle. Germline V gene sequence: CDR1 MNHEY, CDR2 SVGAGI.

The rearrangement uses TRBV5-8 and TRBJ2-7, with 11 bases identical to TRBD2. With 4 bases clipped from V and 0 bases from J, the junction kept 6 bases outside the gene matches. The CDR3 has 16 residues. Germline CDR1 and CDR2: SGHTS and YDEGEE. The CDR3 is CASSAHSGRASYEQYF. CDR3 bases: TGTGCCAGCAGCGCGCATAGCGGGAGGGCCTCCTACGAGCAGTACTTC.

The genes are TRBV11-2 and TRBJ2-1; 7 bases are a match to TRBD2. There are 18 residues in the CDR3. CDR1 is SGHAT and CDR2 is FQNNGV in the germline V gene. V lost 4 bases, J lost 4 bases, and 16 bases stayed unmatched. The CDR3 sequence is CASSSAGVITSSYNEQFF. Here the CDR3 DNA reads TGTGCCAGCAGCTCGGCGGGGGTGATTACTAGCTCATACAATGAGCAGTTCTTC. The whole variable domain, filled in from reference TRBV11-2 and TRBJ2-1, reads EAGVAQSPRYKIIEKRQSVAFWCNPISGHATLYWYQQILGQGPKLLIQFQNNGVVDDSQLPKDRFSAERLKGVDSTLKIQPAKLEDSAVYLCASSSAGVITSSYNEQFFGPGTRLTVL.

The chain carries TRBV14 and TRBJ1-2; D not resolved. V lost 1 base and J 4 bases, leaving 7 bases between the germline ends. CDR3 length equals 13 residues. Germline-derived CDR1 and CDR2 are SGHDN and FVKESK. The DNA of the CDR3 is TGTGCCAGCAGCCAAGGATCCGGCTATGGCTACACCTTC. This gives the protein CASSQGSGYGYTF.